The entry below gives a single T cell receptor beta chain sequence along with its context. The antigen remains undetermined. This specimen comes from a study of CD8 T cells in ankylosing spondylitis. The study, taken as a whole, reports: The study looked at matched synovial fluid samples from ankylosing spondylitis patients. Disease-linked clones were reported to be significantly enriched there.

Each CDR3 protein gets one entry after TCRdb re-called the 5' RACE reads with MiXCR. Among about 340,000 distinct CDR3 sequences listed, roughly 14% were seen once. The germline CDR1 and CDR2 sequences are ENHRY and SYGVKD. Germline trimming cut 6 bases from V and 3 bases from J; bases unmatched to any gene: 15. CDR3 length equals 19 residues. The clonotype was recovered from a male donor with ankylosing spondylitis or in good health (not recorded which). The genes are TRBV10-3 and TRBJ2-3; the match to TRBD2 covers 13 bases. Input material: blood, either unsorted or a sorted T cell fraction (not recorded which). The chain's CDR3 is CAISGSLAGTSGKTDTQYF. For the CDR3, the DNA is TGTGCCATCAGCGGATCTCTGGCAGGGACTAGCGGGAAGACAGATACGCAGTATTTT.